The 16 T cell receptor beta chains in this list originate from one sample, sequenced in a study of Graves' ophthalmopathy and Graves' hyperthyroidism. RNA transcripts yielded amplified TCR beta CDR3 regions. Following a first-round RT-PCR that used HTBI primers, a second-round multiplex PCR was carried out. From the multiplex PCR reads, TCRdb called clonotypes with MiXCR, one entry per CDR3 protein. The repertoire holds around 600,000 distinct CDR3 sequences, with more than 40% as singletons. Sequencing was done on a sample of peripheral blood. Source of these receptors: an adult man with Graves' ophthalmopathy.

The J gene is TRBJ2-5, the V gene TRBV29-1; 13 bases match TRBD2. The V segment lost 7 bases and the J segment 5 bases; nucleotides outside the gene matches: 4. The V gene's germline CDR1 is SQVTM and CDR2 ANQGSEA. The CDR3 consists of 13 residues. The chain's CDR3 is CSAGTSGMETQYF. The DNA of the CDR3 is TGCAGCGCCGGGACTAGCGGGATGGAGACCCAGTACTTC. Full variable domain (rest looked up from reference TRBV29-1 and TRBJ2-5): SAVISQKPSRDICQRGTSLTIQCQVDSQVTMMFWYRQQPGQSLTLIATANQGSEATYESGFVIDKFPISRPNLTFSTLTVSNMSPEDSSIYLCSAGTSGMETQYFGPGTRLLVL.

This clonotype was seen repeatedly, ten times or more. The DNA for the CDR3 is TGTGCCAGCAGCGGGACTTCTGCGGGGGAGCTGTTTTTT. Amino acids: CASSGTSAGELFF. The gene calls are TRBV7-9 and TRBJ2-2; D possibly corresponds to TRBD2 (6 bases). The CDR3 is 13 residues long. V dropped 5 bases and J dropped 8 bases, with 12 bases sitting between them. Germline CDR1 SEHNR, CDR2 FQNEAQ (reference sequence).

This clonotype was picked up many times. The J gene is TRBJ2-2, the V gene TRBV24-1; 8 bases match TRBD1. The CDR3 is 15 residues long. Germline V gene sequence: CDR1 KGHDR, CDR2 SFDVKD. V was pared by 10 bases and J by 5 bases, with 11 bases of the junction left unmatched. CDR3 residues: CATADRASWTGELFF. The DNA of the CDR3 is TGTGCCACTGCGGACAGGGCGTCGTGGACCGGGGAGCTGTTTTTT.

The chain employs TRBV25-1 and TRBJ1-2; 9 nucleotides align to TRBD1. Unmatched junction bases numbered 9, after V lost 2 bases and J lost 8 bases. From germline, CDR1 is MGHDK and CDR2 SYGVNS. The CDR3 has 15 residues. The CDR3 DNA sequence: TGTGCCAGCAGTGAAACAGGGGGCTGGACCGGCGGCTACACCTTC. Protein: CASSETGGWTGGYTF.

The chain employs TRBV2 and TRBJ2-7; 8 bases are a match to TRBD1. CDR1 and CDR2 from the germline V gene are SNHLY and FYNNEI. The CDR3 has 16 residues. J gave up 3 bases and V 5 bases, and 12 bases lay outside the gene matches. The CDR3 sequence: CASSPGQGRGYYEQYF. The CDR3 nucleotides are TGTGCCAGCAGTCCCGGACAGGGCAGGGGGTACTACGAGCAGTACTTC.

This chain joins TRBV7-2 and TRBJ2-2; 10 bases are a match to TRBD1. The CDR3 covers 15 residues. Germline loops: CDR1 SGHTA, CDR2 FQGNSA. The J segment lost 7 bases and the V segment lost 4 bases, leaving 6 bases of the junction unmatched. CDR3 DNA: TGTGCCAGCAGCTCGAGGACAGGGGGTATCGGGGAGCTGTTTTTT. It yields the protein CASSSRTGGIGELFF.

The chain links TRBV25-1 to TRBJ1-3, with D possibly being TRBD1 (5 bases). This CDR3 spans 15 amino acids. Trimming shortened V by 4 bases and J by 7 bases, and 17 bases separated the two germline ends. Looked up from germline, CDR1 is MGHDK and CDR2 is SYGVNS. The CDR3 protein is CASSGTGTVRNTIYF. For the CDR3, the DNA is TGTGCCAGCAGTGGAACCGGGACCGTCCGGAACACCATATATTTT.

CDR3 nucleotides: TGTGCCAGCAGCTTAGCGGGGGGAGCCCACGGGGAGACCCAGTACTTC. Translating gives CASSLAGGAHGETQYF. The chain couples TRBV13 to TRBJ2-5; 7 nucleotides align to TRBD2. The CDR3 spans 16 residues. Losses at the gene ends were 1 base for V and 5 bases for J; bases not matched to a gene: 10. Germline V CDR1 and CDR2: PRHDT, FYEKMQ (reference sequence).

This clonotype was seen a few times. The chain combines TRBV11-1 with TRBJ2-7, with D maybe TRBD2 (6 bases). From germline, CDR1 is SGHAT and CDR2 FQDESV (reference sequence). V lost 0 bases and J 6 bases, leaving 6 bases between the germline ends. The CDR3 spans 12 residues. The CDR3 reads CASSLAGLEQYF. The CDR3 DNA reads TGTGCCAGCAGCTTAGCGGGACTCGAGCAGTACTTC.

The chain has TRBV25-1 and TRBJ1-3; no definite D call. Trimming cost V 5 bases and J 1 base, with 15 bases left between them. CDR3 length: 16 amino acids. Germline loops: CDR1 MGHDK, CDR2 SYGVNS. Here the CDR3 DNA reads TGTGCCAGCAGTCCTTTAAGCGGAATATCTGGAAACACCATATATTTT. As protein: CASSPLSGISGNTIYF.

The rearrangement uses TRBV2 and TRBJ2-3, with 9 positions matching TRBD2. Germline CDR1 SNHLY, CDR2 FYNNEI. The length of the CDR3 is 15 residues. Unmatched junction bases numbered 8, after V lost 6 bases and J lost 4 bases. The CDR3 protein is CASRRLADTSDTQYF. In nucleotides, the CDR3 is TGTGCCAGCAGGAGACTAGCGGATACTTCAGATACGCAGTATTTT.

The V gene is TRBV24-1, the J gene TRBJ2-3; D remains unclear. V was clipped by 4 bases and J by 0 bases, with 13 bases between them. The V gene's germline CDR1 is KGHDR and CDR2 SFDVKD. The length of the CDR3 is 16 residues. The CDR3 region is CATSDPDPVSTDTQYF. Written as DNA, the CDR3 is TGTGCCACCAGTGACCCCGATCCGGTGAGCACAGATACGCAGTATTTT.

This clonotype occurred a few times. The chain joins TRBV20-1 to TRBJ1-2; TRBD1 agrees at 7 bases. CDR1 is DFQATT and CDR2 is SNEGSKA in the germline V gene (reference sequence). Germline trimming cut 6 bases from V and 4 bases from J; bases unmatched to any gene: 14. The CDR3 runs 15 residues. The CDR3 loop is CSAKLGGAGGYGYTF. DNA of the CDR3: TGCAGTGCCAAATTAGGGGGCGCGGGGGGCTATGGCTACACCTTC.

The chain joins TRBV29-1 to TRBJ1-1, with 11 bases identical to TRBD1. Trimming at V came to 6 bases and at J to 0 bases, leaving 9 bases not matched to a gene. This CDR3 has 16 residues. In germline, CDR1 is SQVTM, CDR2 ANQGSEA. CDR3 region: CSVAGGDRGMNTEAFF. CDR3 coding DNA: TGCAGCGTCGCCGGGGGGGACAGGGGGATGAACACTGAAGCTTTCTTT.

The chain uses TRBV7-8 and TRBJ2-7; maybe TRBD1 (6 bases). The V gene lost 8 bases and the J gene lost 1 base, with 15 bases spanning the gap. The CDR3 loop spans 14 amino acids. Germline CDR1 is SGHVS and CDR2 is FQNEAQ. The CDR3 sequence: CASSPQQGSYEQYF. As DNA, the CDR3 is TGTGCCAGCTCACCACAACAGGGTTCCTACGAGCAGTACTTC. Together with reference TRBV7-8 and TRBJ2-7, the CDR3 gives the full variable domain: GAGVSQSPRYKVAKRGQDVALRCDPISGHVSLFWYQQALGQGPEFLTYFQNEAQLDKSGLPSDRFFAERPEGSVSTLKIQRTQQEDSAVYLCASSPQQGSYEQYFGPGTRLTVT.

The CDR3 DNA reads TGTGCCATCAGGGATGGGTTGGGTGGCTACACCTTC. It encodes CAIRDGLGGYTF. The rearrangement joins TRBV10-3 to TRBJ1-2; D unclear. This CDR3 comprises 12 residues. Deletions cut 6 bases from V and 7 bases from J, with 12 bases between. Per the germline V gene, CDR1 is ENHRY and CDR2 is SYGVKD.